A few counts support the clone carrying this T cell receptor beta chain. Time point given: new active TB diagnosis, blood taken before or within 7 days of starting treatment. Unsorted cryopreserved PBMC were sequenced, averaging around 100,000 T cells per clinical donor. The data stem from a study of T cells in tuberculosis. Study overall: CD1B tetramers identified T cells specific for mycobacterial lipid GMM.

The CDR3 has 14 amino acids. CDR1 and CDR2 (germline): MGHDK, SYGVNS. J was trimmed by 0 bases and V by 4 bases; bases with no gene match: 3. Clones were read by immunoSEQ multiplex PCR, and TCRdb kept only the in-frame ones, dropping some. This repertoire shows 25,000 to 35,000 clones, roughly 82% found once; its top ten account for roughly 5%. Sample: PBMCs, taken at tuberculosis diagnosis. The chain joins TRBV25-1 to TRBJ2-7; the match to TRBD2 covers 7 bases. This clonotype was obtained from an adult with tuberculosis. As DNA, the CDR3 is TGTGCCAGCAGTGTACGGGGGGTCTCCTACGAGCAGTACTTC. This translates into CASSVRGVSYEQYF.